These T cell receptor beta chains were read from a single sample in a study of persistence of HIV-infected CD4 T cells. Their target antigens are unknown. Profiled with immunoSEQ multiplex PCR; TCRdb holds only in-frame clones, not every one. Among under 20,000 clones listed, 65% were seen once. The material sequenced was CD4+ T cells sorted from PBMCs after approximately 19-hour stimulation, taken from a patient who received antiretroviral therapy. The receptor source for this set is an adult woman with HIV who was CMV-seropositive. Each CDR3 is given with its conserved first and last residue. A D gene is named only where the DNA matches it firmly. Size tells how often a clone was seen (once, few, many) or the class of an expanded clone, and some rows leave it out.

>TRBV30|-|TRBJ1-1|-
TGTGCCTGGAAAGGGGGGATTTGGGGTGAAGCTTTCTTT
CAWKGGIWGEAFF
>TRBV6-1|-|TRBJ1-1|-
TGTGCCACCGGGGAGAACACTGAAGCTTTCTTT
CATGENTEAFF
>TRBV20-1|once|TRBJ2-1|-
TGCAGTGGGAACGGCTACAATGAGCAGTTCTTC
CSGNGYNEQFF
>TRBV7-2|-|TRBJ2-2|TRBD2
TGTGCCAGCAGCTTAGTTAGCGGGGGGCCGGGGAGGACCGGGGAGCTGTTTTTT
CASSLVSGGPGRTGELFF
>TRBV7-2|-|TRBJ2-5|-
TGTGCCAGCAGCTTAGTAGCAGGGAGGCAAGAGACCCAGTACTTC
CASSLVAGRQETQYF
>TRBV7-2|few|TRBJ2-7|-
TGTGCCAGCGGGGTTCTGGAGCAGTACTTC
CASGVLEQYF
>TRBV6-2/TRBV6-3|few|TRBJ1-2|-
TGTGCCAGCAGTTACTCGACGGTCTATGGCTACACCTTC
CASSYSTVYGYTF
>TRBV12-5|few|TRBJ1-5|-
TGTGCTAGTGGTTTGGTACAGGACCCCTCTGGCAATCAGCCCCAGCATTTT
CASGLVQDPSGNQPQHF
>TRBV12-3/TRBV12-4|-|TRBJ1-1|-
TGTGCCAGCAGTTTTTTTCTGAACACTGAAGCTTTCTTT
CASSFFLNTEAFF
>TRBV4-2|few|TRBJ1-5|-
TGTGCCAGCAGCCAAGAAGGTGGAGCCGGGGACAATCAGCCCCAGCATTTT
CASSQEGGAGDNQPQHF
>TRBV30|-|TRBJ1-6|-
TGTGCCTGGGAGAACCGTTCACCCCTCCACTTT
CAWENRSPLHF
>TRBV5-5|once|TRBJ2-1|-
TGTGCCAGCAGCTCAGGGATCGGTAGCGGAACCTACAATGAGCAGTTCTTC
CASSSGIGSGTYNEQFF
>TRBV6-1|-|TRBJ1-5|-
TGTGCCAGCAGTGAACAAGTTAATCAGCCCCAGCATTTT
CASSEQVNQPQHF
>TRBV5-1|few|TRBJ1-1|-
TGCGCCAGCAGCCTGGGCAGGGACACTGAAGCTTTCTTT
CASSLGRDTEAFF
>TRBV4-2|-|TRBJ2-7|-
TGTGCCAGCAGCCGAGCGGCCTACTACGAGCAGTACTTC
CASSRAAYYEQYF
>TRBV10-1|-|TRBJ2-3|-
TGCGCCAGCAGCCGGCAGAGAGGTGCAGATACGCAGTATTTT
CASSRQRGADTQYF
>TRBV28|-|TRBJ1-2|-
TGTGCCACCCACACACCGACAGAGGGCTATGGCTACACCTTC
CATHTPTEGYGYTF
>TRBV13|few|TRBJ1-3|-
TGTGCCAGCAGCCCGAGGCCGTCTGGAAACACCATATATTTT
CASSPRPSGNTIYF
>TRBV5-6|-|TRBJ1-6|TRBD1
TGTGCCAGCAGCTTGTTTGAGTGGGCATCCGGGACAGCAAATTCACCCCTCCACTTT
CASSLFEWASGTANSPLHF
>TRBV6-5|-|TRBJ1-1|-
TGTGCCAGCAGGGGGACACGCAGGGTTGAGACTGAAGCTTTCTTT
CASRGTRRVETEAFF
>TRBV5-5|-|TRBJ1-3|TRBD1
TGTGCCAGCAGCTTGGCGGGACAGGGGGGAAACACCATATATTTT
CASSLAGQGGNTIYF
>TRBV6-5|-|TRBJ1-4|-
TGTGCCAGCAGCGACGGGACAGAAAAACTGTTTTTT
CASSDGTEKLFF
>TRBV10-3|-|TRBJ2-5|-
TGTGCCATCGGAGACCATACAGGGTGGAAAGAGACCCAGTACTTC
CAIGDHTGWKETQYF
>TRBV4-1|-|TRBJ1-5|TRBD1
TGCGCCAGCAGCCAACAGCCTGGGCCGGGACAGGGCCATCAGCCCCAGCATTTT
CASSQQPGPGQGHQPQHF